Included here is one TCR beta chain sequence, with context. Its antigen remains unidentified. Base qualities are missing; no much larger clone stands one base away. The data were obtained in a study of cytomegalovirus exposure and HLA in healthy donors listed by TCRdb under 2017. About the full investigation: According to an earlier analysis of 550 to 750 of the donors, 150 million to 200 million T cells yielded 117 million unique TCR beta sequences and around 280 Gb of sequence data. Both class I and class II loci were covered by HLA typing, at four-digit resolution. All discovery cohort repertoires had been generated using a single sequencing platform. Donor age, sex, ethnicity and CMV serostatus were compiled alongside the repertoire data. The study aimed to test whether cataloging public T cell receptors could reveal signatures of past pathogen exposure. On average, roughly 250,000 unique TCR beta nucleotide sequences were sequenced per donor among a few hundred genotyped donors of the cohort, with 15% to 20% of those sequences being non-productive. In a later genetic analysis, genome-wide SNP genotypes for about three fifths of the roughly 670 donors were used, and that subset was treated as a discovery cohort. Of the 300 to 500 genotyped donors, roughly 80% were placed in the genetic ancestry cluster associated with self-reported Caucasian donors. Rather than using new phenotypic data, the later analysis identified candidate immune exposures from TCR beta sequences and from how often those sequences occurred across donors. Using immunosequencing, the study profiled T cell repertoires from approximately 700 subjects and related those repertoires to cytomegalovirus serostatus. Because of strong linkage in the cohort, roughly five DR-DQ haplotypes were treated as single units for association and clustering. Around 320 gigabases of sequencing data and approximately 93 million unique TCR sequences were included in an early release covering around 650 HLA-typed donors. In addition to the first cohort of 666 subjects, a separate validation cohort of approximately 120 different subjects was used. The number of donors typed differed by locus, with about 629-640 for A, B, C, DRB1 and DQB1, about 500 for DQA1, nearly 610 for DPA1, and over 400 for DPB1. High-throughput TCR immunosequencing, statistical association of individual TCRs with disease status, and machine learning were combined to predict cytomegalovirus infection status. An earlier analysis of around 540 of the donors applied high-throughput TCR beta sequencing to assess whether each TCR beta V gene segment acted as functional or pseudogenic. A later analysis re-examined previously published TCR beta repertoires from more than 600 donors and added high-resolution HLA genotyping to investigate patterns of TCR occurrence.

Libraries were prepared through the immunoSEQ multiplex PCR assay. A mixture of 60 forward primers for TCR Vbeta segments and 13 reverse primers for TCR Jbeta segments was used in the multiplex PCR. The CDR3 region of rearranged TCR beta genes was amplified from genomic DNA by a multiplex PCR assay. Amplified TCR beta libraries were sequenced as 87-base-pair reads on the Illumina HiSeq System. In the source study's methods: In a later analysis, 77 million or so unique TCR beta chains were counted across the approximately 670 repertoires, and around 11 million of these chains were shared by at least two donors. Raw reads were error-corrected and collapsed into unique sequences with a nearest-neighbor algorithm that merged closely related sequences to remove PCR and sequencing errors. To assign V, D and J gene segments, CDR3 sequences were aligned to IMGT reference sequences. For a sequence to be retained, a match of at least six nucleotides was required to both a V gene segment and a J gene segment. A rearrangement counted as productive if the CDR3 had no stop codons and remained in frame with V and J, and every other rearrangement counted as non-productive. Following IMGT convention, CDR3 was defined as the stretch from the second conserved V-encoded cysteine to the conserved J-encoded phenylalanine. In an earlier analysis of more than 550 of the donors, sequences lacking an unambiguous match to a single V gene segment were excluded. An earlier analysis of 500 to 700 of the donors classified V segments as functional when productive rearrangements were above 56.7% and as segregating when the standard deviation between donors was above 5%. A statistical classification framework was developed to diagnose cytomegalovirus status using the catalog of TCR beta chain sequences. In a later analysis, V and J genes were assigned by comparing TCR nucleotide sequences against IMGT/GENE-DB human TR gene sequences. The TCRdist pipeline was used in a later analysis to assign CDR3 sequences and most-parsimonious VDJ recombination scenarios. In a later analysis, each TCR beta chain was defined by its CDR3 amino acid sequence together with its V-gene family, and reads lacking a unique V-gene family were excluded. To address suspected cross-contamination and a sequencing artifact, a later analysis removed a few hundred highly shared, low-generation-probability nucleotide sequences. For each public chain, a later analysis derived a clonal expansion index from normalized ranks of inferred template counts within each repertoire. A later analysis computed generation probabilities with a VDJ recombination model fitted to out-of-frame rearrangements, and checked the results against IGoR. In a later analysis, TCR-TCR, TCR-HLA and TCR-CMV co-occurrence was scored with hypergeometric tests, and a repertoire-size bias correction was applied to TCR pairs. False discovery rates were estimated in a later analysis by permuting HLA or CMV assignments 20 times. In a later analysis, co-occurring TCRs were grouped using DBSCAN, with TCRdist sequence similarity added in when clustering inside HLA-allele-positive subsets. Repertoires with fewer than 30,000 or more than 120,000 public chains, plus five repertoires with anomalous nucleotide sharing, were excluded from co-occurrence clustering. In its TCRdb copy, this immuneACCESS table keeps in-frame sequences only and misses some clones. Where compared with another copy, unresolved V genes explain less than half of these, and the others have no known cause. D and trimming were read from the DNA, whereas the V and J calls and clone size are those reported in that table. This sample gives 150,000 or so clones in total; approximately 82% of them show up just once. Together, the top ten hold about 1.4% of the sample.

In total, 600 or so healthy bone marrow donors made up the cohort. Cohort members were all nominally healthy when sampled, although unrecorded immune exposures were likely present. The donor tested CMV seropositive and was one of the 289 seropositive cohort members. Every donor gave a peripheral blood sample, and the peripheral blood mononuclear cells from that sample were used for TCR beta sequencing. The Qiagen DNeasy Blood Extraction Kit was used to extract genomic DNA from the blood cell samples. Beyond this particular receptor, the publication reports: Across donors, most TCR sequences were observed very rarely, whereas some public TCRs were present in many individuals. Specific HLA alleles were associated with 15,000 to 20,000 TCR beta sequences at a false discovery rate of 0.05 in a later analysis. According to a later analysis, TCR association rates differed among HLA loci, with DRB1 alleles showing the most associated TCRs and HLA-C alleles showing the fewest. When HLA alleles, especially DR and DQ, strongly co-occurred, TCR associations were difficult to assign to individual alleles. A later analysis reported that several top co-occurrence clusters appeared linked to parvovirus B19, influenza, CMV and Epstein-Barr virus. Roughly uniform sequencing depth across donors was assumed in presence/absence analyses, although this assumption may not hold. In vitro tests confirmed that a few of the cytomegalovirus-associated TCR beta chains recognize cytomegalovirus antigens. Only TCR beta chains were sequenced in this cohort, and the absence of alpha or paired-chain data limited detectable features. Because HLA typing was missing for some donors at each locus, association tests included only the typed subset. Correlated functional status among segregating V segments might be attributable to linkage disequilibrium, but an unknown experimental factor could not be ruled out. In an earlier analysis of 587 of the donors, most TCR beta V segments appeared in productive rearrangements about 87% or about 30% of the time, broadly matching IMGT annotations. V-gene and J-gene trimming of TCR beta chains was associated with a missense DCLRE1C variant in a later genetic analysis, and the association was replicated in an independent cohort. It was suggested by the authors that the approach could potentially be generalized to other disease states and immunological phenotypes. In a later analysis, HLA-associated TCR beta chains showed more clonal expansion and lower generation probabilities than non-associated chains that were equally common. A cluster of highly shared sequence variants was judged likely to represent a technical artifact of the sequencing pipeline. According to a later analysis, most CMV-associated TCR beta chains appeared to be HLA-restricted, and the HLA associations seemed to be driven largely by CMV exposure. Because counts were too low, roughly 16 rarely observed V segments, including chromosome 9 orphons, were excluded from the earlier analysis of 587 of the donors. A further reported finding was that TCR beta sequences accurately predicted the HLA-A and HLA-B alleles for most subjects in the first cohort. Immune exposure information for the cohort was limited to CMV serostatus. According to a later genetic analysis, donors in an Asian-associated ancestry cluster had fewer N-insertions in productive TCRs than the approximately 650-donor mean. The study gave a list of under 200 TCR beta chains associated with cytomegalovirus. The classifier was reported to diagnose cytomegalovirus status with high specificity and sensitivity in both the original cohort and the validation cohort.

Sample: PBMCs. The clonotype was recovered from a man aged 30 to 45 in good health and CMV-seropositive.

The CDR3 in this case is CASSIGTSGQETQYF. The DNA is TGTGCCAGTAGTATAGGGACTAGCGGGCAAGAGACCCAGTACTTC. The sequence is built from TRBV19 and TRBJ2-5, and 11 bases in between align with TRBD2. CDR1 and CDR2, looked up from the germline V gene (reference sequence), are LNHDA and SQIVND. After removal of 1 base from V and 2 bases from J, the junction retains 0 bases not matched to a gene. The CDR3 goes from the cysteine to the phenylalanine over 15 residues. Of the read, only the CDR3 DNA is kept; its 45 bases are in frame from base 1.